The next 32 T cell receptor beta chains were all read from a single sample in a study of T-cell reconstitution after alpha-beta-depleted transplantation in children. Preparation of the TCRbeta library involved a method that used unique molecular identifiers. TCRdb re-called the PCR reads with MiXCR, one entry per CDR3 protein. The sample lists approximately 9,400 distinct CDR3 sequences, approximately 18% occurring once. Sample: PBMCs, mostly from graft donor cells, taken 60 days after TCRalphabeta/CD19-depleted stem cell transplant. The source of these receptors is a girl in the first two years of life who had a stem cell transplant for combined immunodeficiency, so the T cells may come from the graft donor.

A few counts support this clonotype. The chain carries TRBV13 and TRBJ1-2; D perhaps matches TRBD1 (6 bases). CDR1 and CDR2 (germline): PRHDT, FYEKMQ (reference sequence). Trimming left V 3 bases short and J 8 bases short, with 13 bases between. This CDR3 has 13 residues. The CDR3 bases are TGTGCCAGCAGCTTCCTGGGGGCGCAAGGCTACACCTTC. Encoded protein: CASSFLGAQGYTF.

The rearrangement joins TRBV5-1 to TRBJ2-3, with D hard to call. The germline V gene encodes CDR1 SGHRS and CDR2 YFSETQ. The germline V and J ends were trimmed by 3 bases and 2 bases, with 4 bases remaining between them. The CDR3 extends over 12 amino acids. The CDR3 bases are TGCGCCAGCAGCTGGGACACAGATACGCAGTATTTT. Translation: CASSWDTDTQYF.

A word on this clonotype: One junction end disagrees with the germline gene, perhaps due to a read error. The gene calls are TRBV20-1 and TRBJ2-2; 10 bases are a match to TRBD2. This CDR3 is 15 amino acids long. Germline CDR1 is DFQATT and CDR2 is SNEGSKA (reference sequence). The CDR3 region is CSARAGGPKTGDLFF. The CDR3 coding sequence is TGCAGTGCCCGAGCGGGAGGGCCTAAAACCGGGGATCTGTTTTTT.

The V and J genes are TRBV14 and TRBJ2-1; possibly TRBD2 for D (5 bases). Trimming pared 5 bases from V and 0 bases from J, leaving 11 bases between. Germline CDR1 SGHDN, CDR2 FVKESK. This CDR3 contains 15 residues. CDR3 sequence reads: CASSFGLSSYNEQFF. The CDR3 DNA follows: TGTGCCAGCAGCTTCGGACTTAGCTCCTACAATGAGCAGTTCTTC.

The table lists this clonotype with many counts. The chain recombines TRBV20-1 with TRBJ2-7, with 15 bases lining up with TRBD2. This CDR3 has 15 amino acids. V was pared by 6 bases and J by 4 bases, with 7 bases of the junction left unmatched. Germline CDR1 and CDR2: DFQATT and SNEGSKA (reference sequence). The CDR3 sequence: CSAPGTSGGIYEQYF. The CDR3 DNA reads TGCAGTGCGCCTGGGACTAGCGGGGGGATATACGAGCAGTACTTC.

This clonotype was seen at least ten times. The CDR3 nucleotides are TGTGCCATCAGTGACGGGCCACAAAACTCCTACGAGCAGTACTTC. Protein: CAISDGPQNSYEQYF. The rearrangement joins TRBV10-3 to TRBJ2-7; no definite D call. This CDR3 comprises 15 residues. Trimming cost V 3 bases and J 0 bases, with 12 bases left between them. Germline V gene sequence: CDR1 ENHRY, CDR2 SYGVKD.

Ten or more counts support this clonotype. The junction does not match germline at one end; this may be a read error. V usage is TRBV7-7 and J usage is TRBJ2-3; 13 bases agree with TRBD2. The germline gives CDR1 SSHAT, CDR2 FNYEAQ (reference sequence). The CDR3 totals 18 residues. The CDR3 protein is CASSLERTSGSYTDTQYF. The CDR3 DNA reads TGTGCTAGCAGCTTAGAGAGGACTAGCGGGAGCTACACAGATACGCAGTATTTT.

This clonotype showed up many times. DNA of the CDR3: TGTGCCAGCAGCCAAAGAGGGACAGGGGTCTATGGCTACACCTTC. Its translation: CASSQRGTGVYGYTF. The J gene is TRBJ1-2, the V gene TRBV3-1; 10 bases line up with TRBD1. CDR1 and CDR2 from the germline V gene are LGHDT and YNNKEL (reference sequence). This CDR3 contains 15 residues. After removal of 2 bases from V and 4 bases from J, the junction contained 4 bases not matched to a gene. The full variable domain, rest sourced from reference TRBV3-1 and TRBJ1-2, is DTAVSQTPKYLVTQMGNDKSIKCEQNLGHDTMYWYKQDSKKFLKIMFSYNNKELIINETVPNRFSPKSPDKAHLNLHINSLELGDSAVYFCASSQRGTGVYGYTFGSGTRLTVV.

The rearrangement links TRBV5-5 to TRBJ1-2; TRBD1 is a possible D gene (5 bases). The CDR3 loop spans 13 amino acids. The germline gives CDR1 SGHKS, CDR2 YYEKEE (reference sequence). Trimming took off 4 bases at V and 4 bases at J, with 11 bases between the two ends. The CDR3 nucleotides are TGTGCCAGCAGCCGGGACGGTATCTATGGCTACACCTTC. Translated: CASSRDGIYGYTF.

This clonotype was seen a few times. This chain connects TRBV6-5 to TRBJ2-3; 7 bases match TRBD2. The CDR3 length is 15 residues. J gave up 2 bases and V 0 bases, and 2 bases lay outside the gene matches. Germline V gene lookup returns CDR1 MNHEY and CDR2 SVGAGI. The CDR3: CASSYSTSVTDTQYF. CDR3 DNA sequence: TGTGCCAGCAGTTACTCTACTAGCGTCACAGATACGCAGTATTTT.

This clonotype was counted many times. The V call is TRBV4-3, the J call TRBJ2-1, with D perhaps TRBD1 or TRBD2 (6 bases each). Trimming shortened V by 3 bases and J by 5 bases, and 14 bases separated the two germline ends. This CDR3 has 15 residues. The germline V gene has CDR1 LGHNA and CDR2 YSLEER. DNA for the CDR3: TGCGCCAGCAGCCAGGTTGGAGGGGGGAACAATGAGCAGTTCTTC. Its protein product is CASSQVGGGNNEQFF.

This clonotype was seen only a few times. The chain carries TRBV14 and TRBJ1-3, with TRBD1 matching over 7 bases. CDR1 SGHDN and CDR2 FVKESK come from the germline V gene. The CDR3 is made up of 15 amino acids. Losses at the gene ends were 4 bases for V and 0 bases for J; bases not matched to a gene: 3. The CDR3 loop reads CASSPRQGSGNTIYF. The CDR3 DNA sequence: TGTGCCAGCAGCCCACGACAGGGCTCTGGAAACACCATATATTTT.

This sequence joins TRBV14 and TRBJ1-1, with D perhaps matching TRBD1 (6 bases). The CDR3 loop spans 15 amino acids. CDR1 SGHDN and CDR2 FVKESK come from the germline V gene. V lost 0 bases and J 4 bases, leaving 12 bases between the germline ends. This CDR3 reads CASSQETRGTTEAFF. CDR3 nucleotide sequence: TGTGCCAGCAGCCAAGAAACGAGGGGGACCACTGAAGCTTTCTTT.

The gene calls are TRBV5-1 and TRBJ1-6; the match to TRBD1 covers 10 bases. Germline V CDR1 and CDR2: SGHRS, YFSETQ. V was clipped by 4 bases and J by 7 bases; unmatched bases: 5. The CDR3 covers 15 residues. The CDR3 protein is CASSRGQGQNSPLHF. CDR3 nucleotide sequence: TGCGCCAGCAGCCGGGGACAGGGGCAGAATTCACCCCTCCACTTT.

This clonotype was counted a single time. The CDR3 coding sequence is TGTGCCAGCAGCTTAATAGTGGAGAGCGGGAGATCCTATACAGATACGCAGTATTTT. It encodes CASSLIVESGRSYTDTQYF. The chain recombines TRBV7-8 with TRBJ2-3; 8 bases line up with TRBD2. The germline gives CDR1 SGHVS, CDR2 FQNEAQ. J was trimmed by 3 bases and V by 2 bases; bases with no gene match: 16. This CDR3 is built from 19 residues.

Many counts were recorded for this clonotype. The chain employs TRBV20-1 and TRBJ2-3; a possible D gene is TRBD1 (6 bases). Per germline, CDR1 DFQATT and CDR2 SNEGSKA (reference sequence). Trimming took 3 bases from V and 1 from J, leaving 17 bases between them. The CDR3 has 16 amino acids. CDR3 nucleotide sequence: TGCAGTGCTAGTCACTCAGGGGTGACTGGCACAGATACGCAGTATTTT. It yields the protein CSASHSGVTGTDTQYF.

Only a few counts were recorded for this clonotype. The chain links TRBV7-2 to TRBJ2-2; 10 bases agree with TRBD2. V was clipped by 3 bases and J by 6 bases; unmatched bases: 4. The CDR3 is 15 residues long. Germline CDR1 SGHTA, CDR2 FQGNSA. The CDR3 loop reads CASSFIAGGSGELFF. The CDR3, as DNA: TGTGCCAGCAGCTTTATAGCGGGGGGATCCGGGGAGCTGTTTTTT.

The rearrangement uses TRBV6-2 or TRBV6-3 and TRBJ1-5; 8 nucleotides agree with TRBD1. The germline gives CDR1 MNHEY, CDR2 SVGEGT. V shed 4 bases, J shed 1 base, and the junction held 9 bases outside the gene matches. This CDR3 contains 17 residues. The CDR3 is CASSFPPQGASNQPQHF. Here the CDR3 DNA reads TGTGCCAGCAGTTTTCCCCCTCAGGGGGCGAGCAATCAGCCCCAGCATTTT.

The chain uses TRBV11-2 and TRBJ2-5; D is unclear. The V gene lost 0 bases and the J gene lost 2 bases, with 10 bases spanning the gap. CDR1 and CDR2 (germline): SGHAT, FQNNGV. The CDR3 consists of 15 residues. Here the CDR3 reads CASSLDGIEQETQYF. The CDR3 bases are TGTGCCAGCAGCTTAGATGGAATAGAACAAGAGACCCAGTACTTC. The whole variable domain, remainder taken from reference TRBV11-2 and TRBJ2-5, is EAGVAQSPRYKIIEKRQSVAFWCNPISGHATLYWYQQILGQGPKLLIQFQNNGVVDDSQLPKDRFSAERLKGVDSTLKIQPAKLEDSAVYLCASSLDGIEQETQYFGPGTRLLVL.

This clonotype has a handful of counts. The chain is built from TRBV7-2 and TRBJ2-3; 7 nucleotides line up with TRBD2. J gave up 2 bases and V 1 base, and 6 bases lay outside the gene matches. The CDR3 consists of 16 residues. Germline V gives CDR1 SGHTA, CDR2 FQGNSA. CDR3 coding DNA: TGTGCCAGCAGCTTAGGGATGCGGGGGTCCACAGATACGCAGTATTTT. This gives the protein CASSLGMRGSTDTQYF.

In this sample, this clonotype is medium-sized (0.01 to 0.1%). The chain combines TRBV19 with TRBJ2-7; TRBD1 agrees at 9 bases. The germline gives CDR1 LNHDA, CDR2 SQIVND (reference sequence). The J segment lost 6 bases and the V segment lost 5 bases, leaving 11 bases of the junction unmatched. The CDR3 totals 15 residues. Written as DNA, the CDR3 is TGTGCCAGTAGTCCGCGCGGGACAGGGACCCTCGAGCAGTACTTC. Protein product: CASSPRGTGTLEQYF.

This clonotype was found a few times. V usage is TRBV20-1 and J usage is TRBJ2-1; the match to TRBD2 covers 12 bases. V shed 4 bases and J 12 bases; nucleotides not matched to a gene: 7. There are 13 residues in the CDR3. CDR1 and CDR2 (germline): DFQATT, SNEGSKA (reference sequence). The CDR3 reads CSANLAGGFGQFF. The CDR3 bases are TGCAGTGCTAATCTAGCGGGAGGGTTCGGGCAGTTCTTC.

V usage is TRBV2 and J usage is TRBJ2-2; D perhaps matches TRBD1 (6 bases). Germline V gives CDR1 SNHLY, CDR2 FYNNEI. V lost 4 bases and J lost 1, with 10 bases in between. The CDR3 has 15 residues. The DNA of the CDR3 is TGTGCCAGCAGTGTCACGGGACAGAACACCGGGGAGCTGTTTTTT. It translates to CASSVTGQNTGELFF.

This clonotype was counted at least ten times. The chain joins TRBV4-3 to TRBJ1-1, with a tentative D call TRBD1 (5 bases). This CDR3 comprises 17 residues. Germline CDR1 LGHNA, CDR2 YSLEER. V was clipped by 0 bases and J by 5 bases, with 19 bases between them. CDR3 amino acids: CASSQDPTAEHWTEAFF. CDR3 nucleotide sequence: TGCGCCAGCAGCCAAGATCCGACAGCAGAACACTGGACTGAAGCTTTCTTT.

V is TRBV20-1 and J is TRBJ2-4; TRBD2 is a possible D gene (6 bases). V lost 3 bases, J lost 8 bases, and 17 bases lay in between. The CDR3 totals 14 residues. Germline V gene data show CDR1 as DFQATT and CDR2 as SNEGSKA (reference sequence). The CDR3 nucleotides read TGCAGTGCTAGCCCCCCCCCCGGGGGATACATTCAGTACTTC. It codes for CSASPPPGGYIQYF.

This clonotype showed up many times. This chain connects TRBV6-5 to TRBJ1-1, with TRBD1 identical over 7 bases. Trimming cost V 0 bases and J 5 bases; bases outside gene matches: 6. CDR1 and CDR2 (germline): MNHEY, SVGAGI. This CDR3 spans 15 amino acids. The CDR3 DNA reads as TGTGCCAGCAGTTACTCCACAGGGGCGGGTACTGAAGCTTTCTTT. It translates to CASSYSTGAGTEAFF.

V gene TRBV28 combines with J gene TRBJ1-6; the D is unclear. Deletions cut 3 bases from V and 3 bases from J, with 6 bases between. This CDR3 contains 14 residues. CDR1 and CDR2 from the germline V gene are MDHEN and SYDVKM. Written as DNA, the CDR3 is TGTGCCAGCAGTTTTATATTCTATAATTCACCCCTCCACTTT. Protein: CASSFIFYNSPLHF.

This clonotype was counted a few times. The chain uses TRBV5-5 and TRBJ2-1, with D perhaps TRBD1 or TRBD2 (6 bases each). The ends were cut back, 4 bases at V and 0 bases at J, with 11 bases in the middle. From germline, CDR1 is SGHKS and CDR2 YYEKEE (reference sequence). This CDR3 has 15 amino acids. This CDR3 is CASSPRGDSYNEQFF. The CDR3 nucleotides read TGTGCCAGCAGCCCGAGGGGGGACTCCTACAATGAGCAGTTCTTC.

The gene calls are TRBV7-3 and TRBJ2-1, with 12 nucleotides matching TRBD1. This CDR3 has 17 amino acids. With V trimmed by 4 bases and J by 7 bases, 11 bases remained unmatched. Germline-derived CDR1 and CDR2 are SGHTA and FQGTGA. The CDR3 reads CASSSPVRDRGRNEQFF. The CDR3 DNA reads TGTGCCAGCAGCTCCCCCGTCCGGGACAGGGGGCGGAATGAGCAGTTCTTC.

In this sample, this clonotype turned up many times. DNA for the CDR3: TGTGCCAGCAGTTACGGCGGCAGTGGCTCTGGAAACACCATATATTTT. It codes for CASSYGGSGSGNTIYF. The chain joins TRBV6-5 to TRBJ1-3; D not certain. This CDR3 is 16 amino acids long. V lost 2 bases, J lost 0 bases, and 11 bases lay in between. Germline loops: CDR1 MNHEY, CDR2 SVGAGI.

At least ten counts were recorded for this clonotype. This chain uses TRBV20-1 with TRBJ2-7; 8 bases agree with TRBD1. The germline V gene encodes CDR1 DFQATT and CDR2 SNEGSKA (reference sequence). V dropped 6 bases and J dropped 3; count of bases not matched to a gene: 10. This CDR3 comprises 14 residues. The chain's CDR3 is CSATPGTGLYEQYF. The CDR3 DNA reads TGCAGTGCCACCCCGGGGACAGGCCTCTACGAGCAGTACTTC.

The chain links TRBV7-6 to TRBJ2-7; perhaps TRBD2 as D (5 bases). The germline gives CDR1 SGHVS, CDR2 FNYEAQ. The CDR3 runs to 13 residues. Trimming removed 7 bases from V and 6 bases from J, with 16 bases in between. The CDR3 here is CASTPGFASEQYF. The DNA for the CDR3 is TGTGCCAGCACCCCGGGGTTTGCTTCCGAGCAGTACTTC.